Sequencing of this T cell receptor (beta chain) was carried out in a study of vaccination and CD4 T cells after COVID-19. The wider study: Blood was drawn a median around 66 days post second dose, range 14 to 241.

Once obtained from cultured CD4+ T cells, the DNA was sequenced using the Oncomine TCR Beta short-read assay. TCRdb processed the PCR reads anew with MiXCR; each CDR3 protein has one entry. In the table there are 10,000 to 15,000 distinct CDR3 sequences, 60% to 70% of which are singletons. Treatment in this sample: roughly ten-day PBMC culture with coronavirus spike peptide pools or control peptides (ViraFEST assay). The germline V gene has CDR1 SGHNT and CDR2 YENEEA. CDR3 size: 15 residues. V shed 7 bases and J 9 bases; nucleotides not matched to a gene: 15. This clonotype has just a few counts. Its antigen is still unknown.

This TCR derives from a human donor who had recovered from COVID-19. Sample: CD4+ T cells from blood, cultured in vitro. The chain combines TRBV11-3 with TRBJ2-1; 7 bases align to TRBD1. CDR3 loop: CASTEEGAGRGEQFF. The DNA for the CDR3 is TGTGCCAGCACCGAAGAGGGGGCTGGACGTGGTGAGCAGTTCTTC.